This T cell receptor (beta chain) was observed in a study of vaccination effects on CD4 cells after COVID-19. CDR3 size: 18 residues. V gave up 0 bases and J gave up 0 bases; unmatched junction bases: 10. Study-wide results and limits: Mainly new vaccine-induced clones made up the post-vaccine spike-reactive clones in convalescents. Convalescent patients were scarce, and early post-infection timepoints were absent.

Under the ViraFEST assay, PBMC were stimulated with viral peptide pools so that antigen-specific CD4+ T cells expanded. Sequencing was performed afterwards. At the end of roughly ten days of culture, CD4+ T cells were isolated. Sometime from March through December 2020, the person acquired a SARS-CoV-2 infection that PCR confirmed. The researchers cultured some 2 million PBMC per well with 8.5 to 10 IU/ml IL-2 and roughly 9.2 ug/ml peptides. With regard to this clone: Its antigen is unidentified.

Sequencing was performed with immunoSEQ multiplex PCR; in TCRdb, only in-frame clones are kept and a portion is missing. This sample carries tens of thousands of clones, approximately 78% of them seen once, and the ten largest clones take less than 35%. The sample consisted of CD4+ T cells from PBMCs cultured with a peptide pool, taken before COVID-19 vaccination. The chain employs TRBV23-1 and TRBJ2-7; the match to TRBD1 covers 8 bases. TRBV23-1 is known as an ORF, though its function is uncertain. The TCR sequence derives from a human donor who had a prior SARS-CoV-2 infection. The DNA of the CDR3 is TGCGCCAGCAGTCAATCGGTCCGTCGGGACAGGAGCTCCTACGAGCAGTACTTC. Translated, it gives CASSQSVRRDRSSYEQYF.